This is a list of T cell receptor beta chains from one sample in a study of human T cells and chemical hapten exposure. MiXCR, applied by TCRdb to the RACE reads, yields one record per CDR3 protein. This sample carries some 200,000 distinct CDR3 sequences, around 24% of them seen once, and the ten largest clones take about 7%. The sequences come from whole blood, collected in connection with sensitization to the hapten diphenylcyclopropenone (DPC). The receptors originated from a woman in her forties or fifties with alopecia areata. Some clones in this sample may be carry-over from other donors' samples. Both conserved end residues are part of each CDR3. A D gene is named only where the DNA matches it firmly. Size values are once, few and many counts, or a class for expanded clones, and some rows have none.

J	V	D	size	DNA	CDR3
TRBJ2-3	TRBV29-1	.	few	TGCAGCGTATCCCTTGTCGGCAGTGCAGATACGCAGTATTTT	CSVSLVGSADTQYF
TRBJ2-5	TRBV18	TRBD2	.	TGTGCCAGCTCACCATCCGTGACTAGCGGGAGAAAAGAGACCCAGTACTTC	CASSPSVTSGRKETQYF
TRBJ2-1	TRBV6-2/TRBV6-3	TRBD2	few	TGTGCCAGCAGTCCTAGCGGGCGTTACAATGAGCAGTTCTTC	CASSPSGRYNEQFF
TRBJ2-7	TRBV12-3/TRBV12-4	TRBD2	once	TGTGCCAGCAGTTTATTCAGGGAGGGATACGAGCAGTACTTC	CASSLFREGYEQYF
TRBJ2-1	TRBV7-6	TRBD2	.	TGTGCCAGCAGCACCTCCCCTTTAGCGGGGGGCTCCTACAATGAGCAGTTCTTC	CASSTSPLAGGSYNEQFF
TRBJ2-5	TRBV5-1	.	.	TGCGCCAGCACAAACGGGAGAGGAGAGACCCAGTACTTC	CASTNGRGETQYF
TRBJ1-1	TRBV7-3	.	.	TGTGCCAGCAGCTTTGATGGTAGGGAAGCTTTCTTT	CASSFDGREAFF
TRBJ1-2	TRBV7-9	TRBD1	many	TGTGCCAGCAGCTTAGGTGGACAGGGGCATGGCTACACCTTC	CASSLGGQGHGYTF
TRBJ1-4	TRBV10-3	TRBD1	few	TGTGCCATCAGGGAGGGGGCGAACCCGGCAACTAATGAAAAACTGTTTTTT	CAIREGANPATNEKLFF
TRBJ1-1	TRBV12-3/TRBV12-4	.	.	TGTGCCAGCAGTTTATGGGGGGGAGGGAGAACTGAAGCTTTCTTT	CASSLWGGGRTEAFF
TRBJ2-5	TRBV7-6	.	.	TGTGCCAGCAGCTTAGAATCCCCTACAGGTCCGGCGGGCCAAGAGACCCAGTACTTC	CASSLESPTGPAGQETQYF
TRBJ1-1	TRBV2	TRBD1	.	TGTGCCAGCAGTGAATTCAGGGGACAGGGTCCGGGGACGGCTTTCTTT	CASSEFRGQGPGTAFF
TRBJ1-5	TRBV27	TRBD1	.	TGTGCCAGCAGTCCAGGGGGGAGCAATCAGCCCCAGCATTTT	CASSPGGSNQPQHF
TRBJ2-3	TRBV9	TRBD2	few	TGTGCCAGCAACGTAGCGGGGAGAGGCACAGATACGCAGTATTTT	CASNVAGRGTDTQYF
TRBJ2-3	TRBV7-9	TRBD2	.	TGTGCCAGCAATAGCGGGAGTGCAGATACGCAGTATTTT	CASNSGSADTQYF